One and the same sample provided the 28 T cell receptor beta chains below, sequenced in a study of T cells in Graves' hyperthyroidism and ophthalmopathy (dated 2019 in TCRdb). The library was obtained by multiplex PCR. Data came from an Illumina HiSeq 2000. Amplification of TCR beta CDR3 regions was carried out from RNA transcripts. For the first round of RT-PCR on the TCR CDR3, the HTBI primer set was used together with the Qiagen OneStep RT-PCR kit. TCRdb handled the public reads itself, with Q25 trimming in fastp and clone calling in MiXCR, and kept productive beta chains. One record per CDR3 amino acid sequence lists the most common genes and DNA. Across this sample there are 550,000 to 700,000 distinct CDR3 sequences, with 46% seen only once. Jointly, the top ten make up around a fifth of the sample. Sequencing used peripheral blood or thyroid tissue (not recorded which). The source is an adult woman with Graves' disease, either hyperthyroidism or ophthalmopathy (not recorded which).

The V call is TRBV2, the J call TRBJ2-7; the D is unclear. Germline-derived CDR1 and CDR2 are SNHLY and FYNNEI. Between the trimmed V and J ends, which lost 4 bases and 7 bases, there was a span of 17 bases. The CDR3 runs to 14 residues. The CDR3 region has the DNA TGTGCCAGCAGTGCCACATTACAATACGCGGAGCAGTACTTC. Protein: CASSATLQYAEQYF.

As for this clonotype: This may arise from a read error, as a much more abundant clone is one base away. The chain combines TRBV20-1 with TRBJ2-7, with TRBD2 matching 11 bases. CDR3 size: 13 residues. Germline CDR1 reads DFQATT; CDR2 reads SNEGSKA (reference sequence). J gave up 4 bases and V 3 bases, and 2 bases lay outside the gene matches. Here the CDR3 reads CSARGLAEYEQYF. The CDR3 bases are TGCAGTGCTAGGGGACTAGCGGAGTACGAGCAGTACTTC.

The chain links TRBV5-1 to TRBJ1-2; D not resolved. CDR1 and CDR2 from the germline V gene are SGHRS and YFSETQ. CDR3 length: 12 residues. With 0 bases removed from V and 6 bases from J, the gap between germline ends came to 6 bases. The CDR3 loop reads CASSLGDNGYTF. DNA for the CDR3: TGCGCCAGCAGCTTGGGGGATAATGGCTACACCTTC.

This clonotype was detected ten times or more. This chain links TRBV5-1 with TRBJ2-7, with TRBD2 matching over 9 bases. CDR1 is SGHRS and CDR2 is YFSETQ in the germline V gene. V gave up 2 bases and J gave up 2 bases; unmatched junction bases: 8. The CDR3 is 16 amino acids. The CDR3 loop reads CASSFGLALLAYEQYF. CDR3 coding DNA: TGCGCCAGCAGCTTCGGACTAGCGCTACTGGCCTACGAGCAGTACTTC.

A remark on this clonotype: The CDR3 does not close with the conserved phenylalanine or tryptophan, likely indicating a read error. It is unclear where the CDR3 begins or ends on the DNA, so no DNA is shown, and the CDR3 is as TCRdb lists it. The chain links TRBV2 to TRBJ1-3; TRBD1, the table's D call, lacks a check against the DNA. The germline V gene encodes CDR1 SNHLY and CDR2 FYNNEI. The CDR3 extends over 10 residues, inclusive of both ends. The CDR3 loop is CASEGTGANT.

The chain has TRBV2 and TRBJ1-4; D is unclear. With 7 bases removed from V and 4 bases from J, the gap between germline ends came to 7 bases. The CDR3 covers 12 residues. CDR1 and CDR2 (germline): SNHLY, FYNNEI. The CDR3 region is CASTARNEKLFF. CDR3 DNA: TGTGCCAGCACAGCCCGTAATGAAAAACTGTTTTTT.

This clonotype was seen a few times. The chain employs TRBV2 and TRBJ1-2, with a possible D match to TRBD1 (6 bases). V gave up 3 bases and J gave up 6 bases, with 14 bases separating them. The CDR3 length is 14 residues. Germline assignment: CDR1 SNHLY and CDR2 FYNNEI. The CDR3: CASSDVGGRDGYTF. The CDR3, as DNA: TGTGCCAGCAGTGACGTGGGGGGCCGGGATGGCTACACCTTC.

There are a few counts of this clonotype. V gene TRBV29-1 combines with J gene TRBJ2-5, with D perhaps matching TRBD1 or TRBD2 (5 bases each). This CDR3 contains 12 residues. Germline CDR1 and CDR2: SQVTM and ANQGSEA. V lost 6 bases and J 2 bases, leaving 10 bases between the germline ends. DNA of the CDR3: TGCAGCGTCCGGGACGGACAAGAGACCCAGTACTTC. It is translated as CSVRDGQETQYF.

About this clonotype itself: A much larger clone sits a single nucleotide away, making a read error possible. J is TRBJ2-3 and V is TRBV6-5, with D hard to call. CDR1 and CDR2 from the germline V gene are MNHEY and SVGAGI. CDR3 length equals 16 residues. The CDR3 sequence is CAISYGASVSTDTQYF. The CDR3 nucleotides are TGTGCCATCAGTTACGGAGCCAGCGTCAGCACAGATACGCAGTATTTT.

The V call is TRBV29-1, the J call TRBJ2-2, with 8 bases that match TRBD1. This CDR3 region has 16 residues. Germline CDR1 is SQVTM and CDR2 is ANQGSEA. Trimming took 3 bases from V and 6 from J; bases not matched to a gene: 12. CDR3 in amino acids: CSVELPDRAVPGELFF. CDR3 sequence (DNA): TGCAGCGTTGAGCTTCCGGACAGGGCCGTTCCCGGGGAGCTGTTTTTT.

This clonotype came up many times. The chain links TRBV7-9 to TRBJ1-1; perhaps TRBD1 as D (5 bases). The CDR3 runs to 12 residues. Germline loops: CDR1 SEHNR, CDR2 FQNEAQ (reference sequence). The V and J ends lost 3 bases and 6 bases respectively, with 8 bases between them. CDR3 nucleotides: TGTGCCAGCAGCTTTGGGGCAGCTGAAGCTTTCTTT. This translates into CASSFGAAEAFF. The full variable domain, completed using reference TRBV7-9 and TRBJ1-1, is DTGVSQNPRHKITKRGQNVTFRCDPISEHNRLYWYRQTLGQGPEFLTYFQNEAQLEKSRLLSDRFSAERPKGSFSTLEIQRTEQGDSAMYLCASSFGAAEAFFGQGTRLTVV.

In this sample, this clonotype turned up a few times. The chain links TRBV12-3 or TRBV12-4 to TRBJ2-2; D tentatively fits TRBD1 or TRBD2 (5 bases each). CDR3 length: 14 residues. The V and J ends lost 9 bases and 7 bases respectively, with 18 bases between them. The CDR3 protein is CASLRDGSDGELFF. CDR3 bases: TGTGCCAGTCTCCGGGACGGTTCAGACGGGGAGCTGTTTTTT.

On this clonotype itself: This is likely a read error, given that the CDR3 carries no conserved phenylalanine or tryptophan at its end. The DNA is left out, because the CDR3 cannot be placed on it with certainty; the CDR3 is given as TCRdb lists it. V is TRBV2 and J is TRBJ1-3; the tabulated D call, TRBD1, remains unverified against the DNA. Germline V gives CDR1 SNHLY, CDR2 FYNNEI. The CDR3 spans 9 amino acids, including both terminal residues. The CDR3 here is CASTRDPHT.

The chain links TRBV5-5 to TRBJ1-2; 8 bases agree with TRBD1. The CDR3 is made up of 14 amino acids. CDR1 is SGHKS and CDR2 is YYEKEE in the germline V gene (reference sequence). The J segment lost 4 bases and the V segment lost 1 base, leaving 3 bases of the junction unmatched. The CDR3 loop reads CASSLYRGFYGYTF. As DNA, the CDR3 is TGTGCCAGCAGCTTGTACAGGGGGTTCTATGGCTACACCTTC. Full variable domain (missing parts from reference TRBV5-5 and TRBJ1-2): DAGVTQSPTHLIKTRGQQVTLRCSPISGHKSVSWYQQVLGQGPQFIFQYYEKEERGRGNFPDRFSARQFPNYSSELNVNALLLGDSALYLCASSLYRGFYGYTFGSGTRLTVV.

V gene TRBV7-3 combines with J gene TRBJ2-7, with 9 nucleotides matching TRBD1. V gave up 8 bases and J gave up 6 bases; unmatched junction bases: 8. Germline CDR1 and CDR2: SGHTA and FQGTGA. The CDR3 covers 13 residues. The CDR3 here is CASRPGQGSEQYF. DNA of the CDR3: TGTGCCAGCCGACCGGGACAGGGATCCGAGCAGTACTTC.

V usage is TRBV15 and J usage is TRBJ1-5, with D unresolved. This CDR3 is 13 amino acids long. V shed 3 bases and J shed 11 bases, with 14 bases lying between them. The germline V gene encodes CDR1 LNHNV and CDR2 YYDKDF (reference sequence). The CDR3 bases are TGTGCCACCAGCAGTTGGTTCCTGGAGACCCAGCATTTT. Translated, it gives CATSSWFLETQHF.

This clonotype was detected once. CDR3 loop: CASSLASVGVGDYGYTF. The CDR3 DNA reads TGTGCCAGCAGCTTAGCCTCGGTTGGGGTGGGGGACTATGGCTACACCTTC. The chain joins TRBV7-6 to TRBJ1-2; tentatively, D is TRBD1 (5 bases). CDR3 size: 17 residues. Germline V gene data show CDR1 as SGHVS and CDR2 as FNYEAQ. Trimming took 0 bases from V and 3 from J, leaving 17 bases between them.

This clonotype showed up just once. This chain links TRBV7-9 with TRBJ2-5; 8 bases line up with TRBD1. The CDR3 consists of 15 residues. J was trimmed by 5 bases and V by 2 bases; bases with no gene match: 7. Germline CDR1 SEHNR, CDR2 FQNEAQ (reference sequence). Here the CDR3 reads CASSLFGTGEETQYF. CDR3 in DNA: TGTGCCAGCAGCTTATTCGGGACAGGCGAGGAGACCCAGTACTTC.

This clonotype was observed a few times. This clone may be a read error of a much larger clone one base away. V and J are TRBV7-9 and TRBJ1-2; D gene uncertain. Per the germline V gene, CDR1 is SEHNR and CDR2 is FQNEAQ (reference sequence). There are 13 residues in the CDR3. This CDR3 is CANSPLSLGGYTF. The CDR3 nucleotides read TGTGCCAACAGCCCATTATCCTTGGGGGGCTACACCTTC.

The rearrangement uses TRBV25-1 and TRBJ2-3; no firm D call. V dropped 8 bases and J dropped 10 bases, with 13 bases sitting between them. This CDR3 region has 11 residues. The germline gives CDR1 MGHDK, CDR2 SYGVNS. CDR3 DNA sequence: TGTGCCAGCGCCGGCGGAGAGGCGCAGTATTTT. Its protein is CASAGGEAQYF.

The chain couples TRBV29-1 to TRBJ2-2; 8 bases fit TRBD2. The CDR3 is 12 amino acids. V was clipped by 7 bases and J by 4 bases; unmatched bases: 2. Germline V CDR1 and CDR2: SQVTM, ANQGSEA. The CDR3 bases are TGCAGCGCTGGACTAGCCACCGGGGAGCTGTTTTTT. Translated: CSAGLATGELFF.

In this sample, this clonotype turned up many times. The rearrangement links TRBV20-1 to TRBJ2-7; 12 bases align to TRBD2. Germline assignment: CDR1 DFQATT and CDR2 SNEGSKA (reference sequence). Germline trimming cut 6 bases from V and 0 bases from J; bases unmatched to any gene: 15. This CDR3 is built from 18 residues. The CDR3 sequence: CSAPFRGLAGPSSYEQYF. CDR3 nucleotides: TGCAGTGCCCCCTTTCGTGGACTAGCGGGACCGAGCTCCTACGAGCAGTACTTC.

This clonotype was detected many times. The genes are TRBV11-2 and TRBJ2-5; TRBD2 aligns across 14 bases. In germline, CDR1 is SGHAT, CDR2 FQNNGV. Unmatched junction bases numbered 7, after V lost 5 bases and J lost 5 bases. This CDR3 has 16 amino acids. In nucleotides, the CDR3 is TGTGCCAGCAGCGCCGGGACTAGCGGGAGAGGGGAGACCCAGTACTTC. Residues: CASSAGTSGRGETQYF.

This clonotype was picked up many times. The chain links TRBV6-6 to TRBJ2-2; TRBD1 might be the D (5 bases). From germline, CDR1 is MNHNY and CDR2 SVGAGI (reference sequence). Trimming left V 6 bases short and J 1 base short, with 6 bases between. The CDR3 contains 13 residues. DNA of the CDR3: TGTGCCAGCAGAGACAGGAACACCGGGGAGCTGTTTTTT. Its protein is CASRDRNTGELFF.

This clonotype was counted many times. The chain uses TRBV12-3 or TRBV12-4 and TRBJ1-1, with no clear D. The V gene lost 6 bases and the J gene lost 4 bases, with 15 bases spanning the gap. This CDR3 region has 14 residues. This CDR3 reads CASRLLEGSTEAFF. The CDR3 coding sequence is TGTGCCAGCAGACTCCTGGAGGGAAGCACTGAAGCTTTCTTT.

On this clonotype: Since a much larger clone is just one base distant, this may be a read error. The chain joins TRBV19 to TRBJ2-5, with D perhaps matching TRBD2 (5 bases). CDR3 length: 16 amino acids. The V and J ends lost 5 bases and 0 bases respectively, with 16 bases between them. Germline V gene sequence: CDR1 LNHDA, CDR2 SQIVND (reference sequence). The CDR3 sequence is CASSPLRGSDQETQYF. CDR3 DNA sequence: TGTGCCAGTAGTCCTCTCCGGGGTTCGGACCAAGAGACCCAGTACTTC. The full variable domain, completed using reference TRBV19 and TRBJ2-5, is DGGITQSPKYLFRKEGQNVTLSCEQNLNHDAMYWYRQDPGQGLRLIYYSQIVNDFQKGDIAEGYSVSREKKESFPLTVTSAQKNPTAFYLCASSPLRGSDQETQYFGPGTRLLVL.

The count of this clonotype is one. J is TRBJ1-1 and V is TRBV12-3 or TRBV12-4; TRBD1 is a possible D gene (5 bases). The length of the CDR3 is 15 residues. V lost 3 bases to trimming and J lost 1 base, with 12 bases between them. As DNA, the CDR3 is TGTGCCAGCAGTTTGGGGGGTTGGGGGAACACTGAAGCTTTCTTT. The encoded protein is CASSLGGWGNTEAFF.

The CDR3 DNA is TGTGCCGGAGGAGGAGGGGGCTACGAGCAGTACTTC. As protein: CAGGGGGYEQYF. The chain joins TRBV10-3 to TRBJ2-7; D could derive from TRBD1 or TRBD2 (6 bases each). Germline CDR1 reads ENHRY; CDR2 reads SYGVKD. Trimming pared 11 bases from V and 3 bases from J, leaving 14 bases between. CDR3 length: 12 residues.